A single count supports the clone carrying this T cell receptor beta chain. What it binds is unknown. Trimming shortened V by 6 bases and J by 6 bases, and 14 bases separated the two germline ends. The germline CDR1 and CDR2 sequences are SEHNR and FQNEAQ (reference sequence). The CDR3 sequence is 13 residues long. The record originates from a study of T cells in Graves' hyperthyroidism and ophthalmopathy. General study results and limits: Using 13 V-J features, a model discriminated ophthalmopathy from stable hyperthyroidism.

RNA transcripts gave rise to amplified TCR beta CDR3 regions. The TCR CDR3 was amplified in a first-round RT-PCR using the HTBI primer set. TCRdb called the multiplex PCR reads again in MiXCR, with one record for every CDR3 protein. The sample lists more than 35,000 distinct CDR3 sequences; approximately 50% were seen once. Stable Graves' hyperthyroidism denoted no ophthalmopathy progression over 18 months. Diagnoses were made from clinical symptoms, serum measures (thyroxine and TRAb), thyroid ultrasound and orbital computed tomography. The sample comprised peripheral blood or thyroid tissue (not recorded which). The chain is built from TRBV7-9 and TRBJ2-5; perhaps D is TRBD1 or TRBD2 (5 bases each). The receptor comes from a woman in her fifties or sixties with Graves' hyperthyroidism. Here the CDR3 reads CASRLGTVKTQYF. In nucleotides, the CDR3 is TGTGCCAGCAGACTAGGGACGGTGAAGACCCAGTACTTC.